This is a list of T cell receptor beta chains from one sample in a study of blood T cell repertoires in COVID-19. Clones were read by immunoSEQ multiplex PCR, and TCRdb kept only the in-frame ones, dropping some. The repertoire holds roughly 150,000 clones, with under 90% as singletons. The specimen was peripheral blood. The receptors were sampled from a human donor in a cohort sampled during active COVID-19. Both conserved end residues are part of each CDR3. Each record gives: clone size, J gene, V gene, D gene, CDR3 protein, CDR3 DNA. A D gene is named only where the DNA matches it firmly. Expanded clones get a size class; other rows say once, few or many, or leave the size out.

abundance: .; j_gene: TRBJ2-7; v_gene: TRBV4-2; d_gene: TRBD2; CDR3aa: CASSQEYLAGVPYEQYF; CDR3nt: TGTGCCAGCAGCCAAGAATATTTAGCGGGGGTCCCCTACGAGCAGTACTTC
abundance: .; j_gene: TRBJ1-5; v_gene: TRBV28; d_gene: .; CDR3aa: CASRWAGNQPQHF; CDR3nt: TGTGCCAGCCGTTGGGCTGGGAATCAGCCCCAGCATTTT
abundance: .; j_gene: TRBJ1-2; v_gene: TRBV10-3; d_gene: .; CDR3aa: CAISESDYGYTF; CDR3nt: TGTGCCATCAGTGAATCAGACTATGGCTACACCTTC
abundance: .; j_gene: TRBJ2-3; v_gene: TRBV4-1; d_gene: TRBD2; CDR3aa: CASSQMKRGADTQYF; CDR3nt: TGCGCCAGCAGCCAGATGAAGCGGGGAGCAGATACGCAGTATTTT
abundance: .; j_gene: TRBJ2-1; v_gene: TRBV27; d_gene: TRBD1; CDR3aa: CASSLSDRAYNEQFF; CDR3nt: TGTGCCAGCAGTTTATCGGACAGGGCCTACAATGAGCAGTTCTTC
abundance: once; j_gene: TRBJ1-2; v_gene: TRBV6-1; d_gene: .; CDR3aa: CASSEAQGPSEGYTF; CDR3nt: TGTGCCAGCAGTGAAGCGCAGGGCCCCTCCGAAGGCTACACCTTC
abundance: .; j_gene: TRBJ2-1; v_gene: TRBV10-3; d_gene: TRBD2; CDR3aa: CAISESGAGGDNEQFF; CDR3nt: TGTGCCATCAGTGAGTCCGGAGCGGGAGGGGACAATGAGCAGTTCTTC
abundance: .; j_gene: TRBJ1-5; v_gene: TRBV6-2/TRBV6-3; d_gene: .; CDR3aa: CASSYLGVGQPQHF; CDR3nt: TGTGCCAGCAGTTACCTCGGGGTGGGTCAGCCCCAGCATTTT
abundance: .; j_gene: TRBJ2-3; v_gene: TRBV7-9; d_gene: .; CDR3aa: CASSGRQHPQLSTDTQYF; CDR3nt: TGTGCCAGCAGCGGGAGGCAGCATCCTCAATTAAGCACAGATACGCAGTATTTT
abundance: once; j_gene: TRBJ2-1; v_gene: TRBV10-3; d_gene: TRBD1; CDR3aa: CAISLGQGAEEQFF; CDR3nt: TGTGCCATCAGTCTAGGACAGGGGGCAGAAGAGCAGTTCTTC
abundance: .; j_gene: TRBJ2-3; v_gene: TRBV7-6; d_gene: TRBD2; CDR3aa: CASSLGLAGTTDTQYF; CDR3nt: TGTGCCAGCAGCTTAGGACTAGCGGGGACCACAGATACGCAGTATTTT
abundance: .; j_gene: TRBJ1-1; v_gene: TRBV29-1; d_gene: .; CDR3aa: CSVVPSTEAFF; CDR3nt: TGCAGCGTTGTTCCGAGCACTGAAGCTTTCTTT
abundance: few; j_gene: TRBJ1-2; v_gene: TRBV5-1; d_gene: .; CDR3aa: CASNPEGTSRGYTF; CDR3nt: TGCGCCAGCAACCCAGAAGGCACATCGAGGGGCTACACCTTC
abundance: once; j_gene: TRBJ1-5; v_gene: TRBV25-1; d_gene: .; CDR3aa: CASRVGNQPQHF; CDR3nt: TGTGCCAGCCGGGTGGGTAATCAGCCCCAGCATTTT
abundance: .; j_gene: TRBJ2-7; v_gene: TRBV6-2/TRBV6-3; d_gene: TRBD2; CDR3aa: CASSYEAGAYEQYF; CDR3nt: TGTGCCAGCAGTTACGAAGCGGGGGCCTACGAGCAGTACTTC
abundance: .; j_gene: TRBJ2-7; v_gene: TRBV11-3; d_gene: .; CDR3aa: CASSSEGTTYEQYF; CDR3nt: TGTGCCAGCAGCTCCGAGGGCACAACCTACGAGCAGTACTTC
abundance: .; j_gene: TRBJ2-1; v_gene: TRBV7-9; d_gene: TRBD1; CDR3aa: CASSRLGTGSYNEQFF; CDR3nt: TGTGCCAGCAGCCGCCTCGGGACAGGCTCCTACAATGAGCAGTTCTTC
abundance: .; j_gene: TRBJ1-6; v_gene: TRBV7-3; d_gene: TRBD1; CDR3aa: CASSHTDRDRGNSPLHF; CDR3nt: TGTGCCAGCAGCCATACCGACCGGGACAGGGGTAATTCACCCCTCCACTTT
abundance: .; j_gene: TRBJ2-3; v_gene: TRBV5-4; d_gene: .; CDR3aa: CASSLDDNTQYF; CDR3nt: TGTGCCAGCAGCTTGGATGACAATACGCAGTATTTT
abundance: .; j_gene: TRBJ1-1; v_gene: TRBV7-2; d_gene: TRBD1; CDR3aa: CASSLGPTGVTEAFF; CDR3nt: TGTGCCAGCAGCTTAGGCCCCACAGGGGTCACTGAAGCTTTCTTT
abundance: .; j_gene: TRBJ1-2; v_gene: TRBV6-6; d_gene: .; CDR3aa: CASSYRDINYGYTF; CDR3nt: TGTGCCAGCAGTTACCGGGACATAAACTATGGCTACACCTTC
abundance: .; j_gene: TRBJ1-5; v_gene: TRBV2; d_gene: TRBD1; CDR3aa: CATRDRDNQPQHF; CDR3nt: TGTGCCACCCGGGACAGGGATAATCAGCCCCAGCATTTT
abundance: .; j_gene: TRBJ1-4; v_gene: TRBV9; d_gene: .; CDR3aa: CASSVGGGNPTNEKLFF; CDR3nt: TGTGCCAGCAGCGTAGGAGGTGGCAATCCAACTAATGAAAAACTGTTTTTT
abundance: .; j_gene: TRBJ1-5; v_gene: TRBV10-3; d_gene: TRBD1; CDR3aa: CAISTGGNQPQHF; CDR3nt: TGTGCCATCAGTACAGGGGGCAATCAGCCCCAGCATTTT
abundance: .; j_gene: TRBJ1-6; v_gene: TRBV2; d_gene: TRBD1; CDR3aa: CASRDRFSSYNSPLHF; CDR3nt: TGTGCCAGCAGGGACAGGTTTAGCTCCTATAATTCACCCCTCCACTTT
abundance: .; j_gene: TRBJ2-7; v_gene: TRBV5-4; d_gene: TRBD1; CDR3aa: CASSWDSSSYEQYF; CDR3nt: TGTGCCAGCAGCTGGGACAGCAGCTCCTACGAGCAGTACTTC
abundance: .; j_gene: TRBJ2-1; v_gene: TRBV28; d_gene: TRBD1; CDR3aa: CASSSRDRGYNEQFF; CDR3nt: TGTGCCAGCAGTTCCCGGGACAGGGGGTACAATGAGCAGTTCTTC
abundance: .; j_gene: TRBJ2-3; v_gene: TRBV6-5; d_gene: .; CDR3aa: CASRRLDPTDTQYF; CDR3nt: TGTGCCAGCAGGCGACTAGACCCCACAGATACGCAGTATTTT
abundance: .; j_gene: TRBJ2-5; v_gene: TRBV29-1; d_gene: .; CDR3aa: CSVDRLAPETQYF; CDR3nt: TGCAGCGTTGACCGGCTAGCACCCGAGACCCAGTACTTC
abundance: .; j_gene: TRBJ1-2; v_gene: TRBV7-8; d_gene: TRBD1; CDR3aa: CASSFAGTGSGYTF; CDR3nt: TGTGCCAGCAGCTTCGCCGGGACAGGGTCCGGCTACACCTTC
abundance: .; j_gene: TRBJ1-1; v_gene: TRBV4-2; d_gene: .; CDR3aa: CASSQERAGDEAFF; CDR3nt: TGTGCCAGCAGCCAAGAAAGGGCGGGAGACGAAGCTTTCTTT
abundance: once; j_gene: TRBJ2-6; v_gene: TRBV2; d_gene: .; CDR3aa: CASREQGTGANVLTF; CDR3nt: TGTGCCAGCAGAGAGCAGGGAACGGGGGCCAACGTCCTGACTTTC
abundance: .; j_gene: TRBJ2-1; v_gene: TRBV7-9; d_gene: TRBD1; CDR3aa: CASSPRGPTYNEQFF; CDR3nt: TGTGCCAGCAGCCCGAGGGGGCCGACCTACAATGAGCAGTTCTTC
abundance: .; j_gene: TRBJ1-1; v_gene: TRBV11-2; d_gene: TRBD1; CDR3aa: CATEQGANTEAFF; CDR3nt: TGTGCCACCGAACAGGGGGCCAACACTGAAGCTTTCTTT
abundance: few; j_gene: TRBJ1-1; v_gene: TRBV2; d_gene: TRBD1; CDR3aa: CASSGTGGTEAFF; CDR3nt: TGTGCCAGCTCCGGGACAGGCGGGACTGAAGCTTTCTTT